The rows below give T cell receptor beta chains drawn from one sample of a study of blood T cell repertoires in COVID-19. TCRdb's table, derived via immunoSEQ multiplex PCR, lists solely in-frame clones and lacks some. Of about 250,000 clones in the sample, 70% to 85% are singletons; the top ten hold 3% to 4%. Sequenced material: peripheral blood. These receptors were collected from a woman between 35 and 50 years old with active or convalescent COVID-19. Both conserved end residues are part of each CDR3. D genes are given only for firm matches. Clone size is shown for a subset of rows, as once, few, many or a class of expanded clone.

cdr3_nt cdr3_aa j_call d_call v_call clone_size
TGTGCCAGAAAGGGACAGGGGAGAGATGGCTACACCTTC CARKGQGRDGYTF TRBJ1-2 TRBD1 TRBV30 .
TGCGCCAGCAGCCAAGATCGCACTAGCGGGGGGGGCTTGAATGAGCAGTTCTTC CASSQDRTSGGGLNEQFF TRBJ2-1 TRBD2 TRBV4-1 .
TGTGCCTGGAGGGGCAACAATGAGCAGTTCTTC CAWRGNNEQFF TRBJ2-1 . TRBV30 few
TGTGCCATCAGTGAGGACAGCGCCACCATATATTTT CAISEDSATIYF TRBJ1-3 . TRBV10-3 once
TGTGCCAGCCTAGCGGGGGTCGGTGAGACCCAGTACTTC CASLAGVGETQYF TRBJ2-5 TRBD2 TRBV2 .
TGTGCCAGCAGCGAGGGGGGGGCGTATGGCTACACCTTC CASSEGGAYGYTF TRBJ1-2 . TRBV28 .
TGTGCCAGCAGCCCAGTTCGGGGGGTCTCGAACACTGAAGCTTTCTTT CASSPVRGVSNTEAFF TRBJ1-1 . TRBV7-6 .
TGTGCCAGCAGCCGCGGGACAGGGCGGTTCTTGAACACTGAAGCTTTCTTT CASSRGTGRFLNTEAFF TRBJ1-1 TRBD1 TRBV3-1/TRBV3-2 once
TGTGCCAGCTCACCAGGGACAGGGATGAACACTGAAGCTTTCTTT CASSPGTGMNTEAFF TRBJ1-1 TRBD1 TRBV18 .
TGCGCCAGCAGCCCAACCACGGACAACTACGAGCAGTACTTC CASSPTTDNYEQYF TRBJ2-7 . TRBV5-1 few
TGTGCCAGCTCGGAGGGCACCTACGAGCAGTACTTC CASSEGTYEQYF TRBJ2-7 . TRBV18 .
TGTGCCAGCTCAGATGCCGGGACAGGCATCTCTGGAAACACCATATATTTT CASSDAGTGISGNTIYF TRBJ1-3 TRBD1 TRBV18 once
TGTGCCAGCAGTGAAGGAACAGTGAATGAAAAACTGTTTTTT CASSEGTVNEKLFF TRBJ1-4 . TRBV6-1 once
TGTGCCAGCAGTTTGCAGACAGGGTATAACACCTTC CASSLQTGYNTF TRBJ1-2 TRBD1 TRBV28 .
TGCGCCAGCAGCTTGGGAAGCTTTAACACCGGGGAGCTGTTTTTT CASSLGSFNTGELFF TRBJ2-2 . TRBV5-1 .
TGTGCCAGCAGTGCGAGTGCGGGTAATGAAAAACTGTTTTTT CASSASAGNEKLFF TRBJ1-4 . TRBV2 .
TGTGCCAGCAGCTTAGCACTAGCGGGGGAGCAGTTCTTC CASSLALAGEQFF TRBJ2-1 TRBD2 TRBV7-2 .
TGTGCCAGCAGTACCCCAGGGAATGGCTACACCTTC CASSTPGNGYTF TRBJ1-2 . TRBV28 .
TGTGCCAGCAGTTTATCAGGGTCCAATGAGCAGTTCTTC CASSLSGSNEQFF TRBJ2-1 . TRBV28 .
TGTGCCAGCAGTCCAGGGGGATCACCCCTCCACTTT CASSPGGSPLHF TRBJ1-6 TRBD1 TRBV12-3/TRBV12-4 .
TGTGCCAGCAGCTTATCAACGGGGGATAATGAGCAGTTCTTC CASSLSTGDNEQFF TRBJ2-1 . TRBV11-2 .
TGTGCCACCAGTGAAGTGACAGGGGTTCTGCCCCAGCATTTT CATSEVTGVLPQHF TRBJ1-5 TRBD1 TRBV24-1 .
TGTGCCAGTAGTAGGGAGGGGACGGGGAACACTGAAGCTTTCTTT CASSREGTGNTEAFF TRBJ1-1 . TRBV19 .
TGTGCCAGCAGAAGACAGGGGCCTACCGGGGAGCTGTTTTTT CASRRQGPTGELFF TRBJ2-2 . TRBV21-1 .
TGTGCCAGCAGTTTATCGTCCAGCTCCTACGAGCAGTACTTC CASSLSSSSYEQYF TRBJ2-7 . TRBV27 .
TGTGCCAGCAGCTTAAGCTGGGGGGACGAGACCCAGTACTTC CASSLSWGDETQYF TRBJ2-5 . TRBV7-2 .
TGCGCCAGCACCCTCGGGACATCCAGCACTGAAGCTTTCTTT CASTLGTSSTEAFF TRBJ1-1 . TRBV5-1 .
TGTGCCAGCTCACCACCAAGCAACACCATATATTTT CASSPPSNTIYF TRBJ1-3 . TRBV18 once
TGTGCCAGTAGTATAGGGGGGAACGGGGGCGGGGAGCTGTTTTTT CASSIGGNGGGELFF TRBJ2-2 . TRBV19 few
TGTGCCACTCTCAAAAATCGGGATACGCAGTATTTT CATLKNRDTQYF TRBJ2-3 . TRBV2 .
TGTGCCAGCAGTCCCAGCGTATATGGCTACACCTTC CASSPSVYGYTF TRBJ1-2 . TRBV12-3/TRBV12-4 .
TGTGCCACCAGCAGAGATCGGAGGGGAGAGACCCAGTACTTC CATSRDRRGETQYF TRBJ2-5 . TRBV15 once
TGTGCCAGCAGTTCGGCAGGGGGCGATGTTGAAAAACTGTTTTTT CASSSAGGDVEKLFF TRBJ1-4 TRBD1 TRBV27 .
TGTGCCAGCAGTTTAGTGGGGCGTTACGGGGAGACCCAGTACTTC CASSLVGRYGETQYF TRBJ2-5 . TRBV28 once
TGTGCCAGCAGCTTGTATCAGGCCCGAAACACCATATATTTT CASSLYQARNTIYF TRBJ1-3 . TRBV5-5 once
TGTGCCAGCAGTTTCGAGGGAGGACTGGGTCAGTTCTTC CASSFEGGLGQFF TRBJ2-1 . TRBV27 .
TGCGCCAGCAGCCAAGCGGGGAGGGATACGCAGTATTTT CASSQAGRDTQYF TRBJ2-3 . TRBV4-1 .
TGCGCCAGCACTACCGGACAGGGCGGCCAGCCCCAGCATTTT CASTTGQGGQPQHF TRBJ1-5 TRBD1 TRBV10-2 .
TGTGCCAGCAGTCTAGCGGGGGGGCCCGGAGATACGCAGTATTTT CASSLAGGPGDTQYF TRBJ2-3 TRBD2 TRBV6-6 .
TGTGCCAGCAGCCGGGACAGCCAAGAGACCCAGTACTTC CASSRDSQETQYF TRBJ2-5 TRBD1 TRBV5-5 .
TGTGCCAGTAGTATAAGGGGTTCGGCAGGAAGCGATGAGCAGTTCTTC CASSIRGSAGSDEQFF TRBJ2-1 . TRBV19 few
TGTGCCAGCAGCTTAGAGGGGACAGGGGACCAGCCCCAGCATTTT CASSLEGTGDQPQHF TRBJ1-5 TRBD1 TRBV7-2 once
TGTGCCAGCAGCCAAGGAACAACAGGGCGGATTTCACCCCTCCACTTT CASSQGTTGRISPLHF TRBJ1-6 . TRBV3-1/TRBV3-2 .
TGTGCCAGCTCACCAGGATTAGGGGGAGATACGCAGTATTTT CASSPGLGGDTQYF TRBJ2-3 . TRBV18 .
TGTGCCAGCAGCTTACAGGGGGCTGGCGAAAAACTGTTTTTT CASSLQGAGEKLFF TRBJ1-4 TRBD1 TRBV5-6 few
TGTGCCAGCAGTCCTACGAGGGGGTTACCCCTCCACTTT CASSPTRGLPLHF TRBJ1-6 . TRBV6-5 .
TGTGCCAGCAGCGTAACAGATTACAATTCACCCCTCCACTTT CASSVTDYNSPLHF TRBJ1-6 . TRBV9 .
TGTGCCAGCAGCTTAGGAGTGAGGAATTCACCCCTCCACTTT CASSLGVRNSPLHF TRBJ1-6 . TRBV7-3 .
TGTGCCTGGAGTGTAGGTCAGGGGAAGAATTTC CAWSVGQGKNF TRBJ2-7 . TRBV30 .
TGTGCCAGCAGCCTTCGGACAGGGAATCAGCCCCAGCATTTT CASSLRTGNQPQHF TRBJ1-5 TRBD1 TRBV27 .
TGTGCCAGCAGCAAGGACAGGGTCGGCTACAATGAGCAGTTCTTC CASSKDRVGYNEQFF TRBJ2-1 TRBD1 TRBV7-9 few